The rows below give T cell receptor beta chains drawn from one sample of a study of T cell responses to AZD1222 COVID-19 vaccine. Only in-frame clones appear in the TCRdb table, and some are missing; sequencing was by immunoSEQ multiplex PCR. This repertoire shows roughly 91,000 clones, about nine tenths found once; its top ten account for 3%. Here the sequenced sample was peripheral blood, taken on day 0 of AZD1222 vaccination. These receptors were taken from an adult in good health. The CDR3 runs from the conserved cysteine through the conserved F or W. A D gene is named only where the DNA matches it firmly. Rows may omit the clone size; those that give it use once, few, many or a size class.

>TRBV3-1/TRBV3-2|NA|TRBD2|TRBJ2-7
TGTGCCAGCAGCCAAGATCCTGGCGGGAGGAACGAGCAGTACTTC
CASSQDPGGRNEQYF
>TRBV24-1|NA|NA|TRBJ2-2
TGTGCCACCAGTGATTCGTCGGGAGCGGTCACCGGGGAGCTGTTTTTT
CATSDSSGAVTGELFF
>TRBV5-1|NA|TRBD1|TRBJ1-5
TGCGCCAGCAGCTCTGGACAGGGTAATCAGCCCCAGCATTTT
CASSSGQGNQPQHF
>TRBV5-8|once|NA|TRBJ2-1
TGTGCCAGCAGCGCAGGGCCCCGGCGCGATGAGCAGTTCTTC
CASSAGPRRDEQFF
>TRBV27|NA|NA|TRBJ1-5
TGTGCCAGCAGTGCCCAAAATAGCAATCAGCCCCAGCATTTT
CASSAQNSNQPQHF
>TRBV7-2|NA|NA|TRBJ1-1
TGTGCCAGCAGCTTCACGGGGGGCTGGTCCTTGGAAGCTTTCTTT
CASSFTGGWSLEAFF
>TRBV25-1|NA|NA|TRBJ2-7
TGTGCCAGCAAAGGGTACTACGAGCAGTACTTC
CASKGYYEQYF
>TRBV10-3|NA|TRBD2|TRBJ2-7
TGTGCCATCAGTGAACCCCCGGGACTAGCGGGGGCCTACGAGCAGTACTTC
CAISEPPGLAGAYEQYF
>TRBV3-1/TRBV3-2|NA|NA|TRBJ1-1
TGTGCCAGCAGCCAAGGTCGGGTCAGGAACACTGAAGCTTTCTTT
CASSQGRVRNTEAFF
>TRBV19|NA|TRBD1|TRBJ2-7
TGTGCCAGTGCAGGGGGCACTCGTGAGCAGTACTTC
CASAGGTREQYF
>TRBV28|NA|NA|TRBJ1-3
TGTGCCGTGGAGAACTCTGGAAACACCATATATTTT
CAVENSGNTIYF
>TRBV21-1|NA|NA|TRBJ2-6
TGTGCCAGCAGCCGGAGCTCTGGGGCCAACGTCCTGACTTTC
CASSRSSGANVLTF
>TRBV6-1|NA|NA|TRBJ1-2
TGTGCCAGCAGTGAAGGCGGGGTTCGGGGTCTGGGCTACACCTTC
CASSEGGVRGLGYTF
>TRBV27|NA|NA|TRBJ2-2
TGTGCCAGCAGTCCGCTACTTGGAAACACCGGGGAGCTGTTTTTT
CASSPLLGNTGELFF
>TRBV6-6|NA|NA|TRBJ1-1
TGTGCCAGCAGTTTAAGGGAATCGTCTGAAGCTTTCTTT
CASSLRESSEAFF
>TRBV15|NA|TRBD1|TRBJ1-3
TGTGCCACCAGCGAACAGGGGGGAATCTCTGGAAACACCATATATTTT
CATSEQGGISGNTIYF
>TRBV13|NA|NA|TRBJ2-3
TGTGCCAGCAGCTGGGCATTGGCGGGGCCAGATACGCAGTATTTT
CASSWALAGPDTQYF
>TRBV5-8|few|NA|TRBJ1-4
TGTGCCAGCAGCTTGGGTAGTAGTCCAGGGCACAATGAAAAACTGTTTTTT
CASSLGSSPGHNEKLFF
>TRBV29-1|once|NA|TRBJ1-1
TGCAGCGTCCGGGGGGCCGTCATGAACACTGAAGCTTTCTTT
CSVRGAVMNTEAFF
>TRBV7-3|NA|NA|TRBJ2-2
TGTGCCAGCAGTGACAGTCACACCGGGGAGCTGTTTTTT
CASSDSHTGELFF
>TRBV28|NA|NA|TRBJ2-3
TGTGCCAGCAGCCCCGTCACCACAGATACGCAGTATTTT
CASSPVTTDTQYF
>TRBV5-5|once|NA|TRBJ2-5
TGTGCCAGCAGCATCAACCGAGGGGAGACCCAGTACTTC
CASSINRGETQYF
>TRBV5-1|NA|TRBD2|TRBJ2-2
TGCGCCAGCAGCTGGGGAAGCGGGGGGAACACCGGGGAGCTGTTTTTT
CASSWGSGGNTGELFF
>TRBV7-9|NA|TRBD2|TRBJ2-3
TGTGCCAGCAGCCTTGGACTAGCCGGCACAGATACGCAGTATTTT
CASSLGLAGTDTQYF
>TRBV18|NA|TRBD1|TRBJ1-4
TGTGCCAGCTCCCCGGGACAGGGCAAGAATGAAAAACTGTTTTTT
CASSPGQGKNEKLFF
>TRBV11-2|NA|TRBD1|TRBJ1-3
TGTGCCAGCAGCTTAACGGGACAGGGTACCTCTGGAAACACCATATATTTT
CASSLTGQGTSGNTIYF
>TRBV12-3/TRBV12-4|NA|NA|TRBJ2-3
TGTGCCAGCAGTCCTAACACAGATACGCAGTATTTT
CASSPNTDTQYF
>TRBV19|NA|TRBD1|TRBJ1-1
TGTGCCAGTATGGCGGGGGACAGGGTTGTTGAAGCTTTCTTT
CASMAGDRVVEAFF
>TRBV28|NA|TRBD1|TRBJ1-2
TGTGCCAGCATTGGGACAGGGAACTATGGCTACACCTTC
CASIGTGNYGYTF
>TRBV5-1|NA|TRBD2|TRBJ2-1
TGCGCCAGCAGCTGGGGACTAGCGGACGTAAGGGGTCCCTCCTACAATGAGCAGTTCTTC
CASSWGLADVRGPSYNEQFF
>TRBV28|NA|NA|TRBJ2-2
TGTGCCAGCGCCAGGGGGGGCGGAACCGGGGAGCTGTTTTTT
CASARGGGTGELFF
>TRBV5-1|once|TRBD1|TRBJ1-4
TGCGCCAGCAGCGGGCCGTCGGGACAGGGAGATGAAAAACTGTTTTTT
CASSGPSGQGDEKLFF
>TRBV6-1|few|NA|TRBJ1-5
TGTGCCAGCAGTGAAAGTTCCAGGGTGGAACAGCCCCAGCATTTT
CASSESSRVEQPQHF
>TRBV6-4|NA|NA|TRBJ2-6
TGTGCCAGCAGTGACGACTCTGGGGCCAACGTCCTGACTTTC
CASSDDSGANVLTF
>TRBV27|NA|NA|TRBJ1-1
TGTGCCAGCAGTACAATCAGGGGAGGGGTGAACACTGAAGCTTTCTTT
CASSTIRGGVNTEAFF
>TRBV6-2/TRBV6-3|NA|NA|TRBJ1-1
TGTGCCAGCAGCTTAAACAGGGTGAACACTGAAGCTTTCTTT
CASSLNRVNTEAFF
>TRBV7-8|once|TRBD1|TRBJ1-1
TGTGCCAGCAGCTTCGGGACAGGGGGCGCCCGGACTGAAGCTTTCTTT
CASSFGTGGARTEAFF
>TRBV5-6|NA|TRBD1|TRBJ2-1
TGTGCCAGCAGCTTTGTCGCGACAGGGGGGAATGAGCAGTTCTTC
CASSFVATGGNEQFF
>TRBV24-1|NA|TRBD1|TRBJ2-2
TGTGCCACCAGTGCACAGGGGGCCAGGGAGCTGTTTTTT
CATSAQGARELFF
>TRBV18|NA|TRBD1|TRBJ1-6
TGTGCCAGCTCACAGGGGACAGGGGCAAGTTCACCCCTCCACTTT
CASSQGTGASSPLHF
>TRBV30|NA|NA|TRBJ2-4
TGTGCCTGGGAGGGATCAGCCAAAAACATTCAGTACTTC
CAWEGSAKNIQYF
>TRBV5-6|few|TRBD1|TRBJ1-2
TGTGCCAGCAGCTACCGGGACAGGGTACGCTATGGCTACACCTTC
CASSYRDRVRYGYTF
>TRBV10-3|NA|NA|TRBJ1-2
TGTGCCATCAGTACTCCCCCCCAGGGGAACTATGGCTACACCTTC
CAISTPPQGNYGYTF
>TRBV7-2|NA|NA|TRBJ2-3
TGTGCCAGCAGCTTTCCTCATAGCGGCACAGATACGCAGTATTTT
CASSFPHSGTDTQYF
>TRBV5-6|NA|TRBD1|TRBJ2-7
TGTGCCAGCACATGGACAGGGGGCGGCGAGCAGTACTTC
CASTWTGGGEQYF
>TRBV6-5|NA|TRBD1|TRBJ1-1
TGTGCCAGCAGTTACGAGGGGGCGAAGAGCACTGAAGCTTTCTTT
CASSYEGAKSTEAFF
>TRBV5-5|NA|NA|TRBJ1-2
TGTGCCAGCAGCTTGGAAGGGAACTATGGCTACACCTTC
CASSLEGNYGYTF
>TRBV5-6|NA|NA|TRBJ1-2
TGTGCCAGCAGCCCGCCTCCACTGGGGGGTAACTATGGCTACACCTTC
CASSPPPLGGNYGYTF
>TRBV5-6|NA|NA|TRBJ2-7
TGTGCCAGCAGCACCGGGCTCTCTCACGGTGACGAGCAGTACTTC
CASSTGLSHGDEQYF
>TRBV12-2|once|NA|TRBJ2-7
TGTGCAAGTCGCCCCACGGGAAGACAGGATATCCTCGCCCGTACCTACGAGCAGTACTTC
CASRPTGRQDILARTYEQYF
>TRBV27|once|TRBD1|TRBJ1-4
TGTGCCAGCAGTTTGGGGACAGGGGGCGGTGAAAAACTGTTTTTT
CASSLGTGGGEKLFF
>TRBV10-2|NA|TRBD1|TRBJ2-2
TGCGCCAGCAGTGTCAACCGGGACAGGGGTTCCGGGGAGCTGTTTTTT
CASSVNRDRGSGELFF
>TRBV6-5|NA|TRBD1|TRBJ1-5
TGTGCCAGCAGGCCACAGGGGGAAAGCAATCAGCCCCAGCATTTT
CASRPQGESNQPQHF
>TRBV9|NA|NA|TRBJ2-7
TGTGCCAGCAGCGTAGGGGGCAGCGCCTACGAGCAGTACTTC
CASSVGGSAYEQYF
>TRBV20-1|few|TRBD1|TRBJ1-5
TGCAGTGCTAGTATTGAGGGGGCTGGCAATCAGCCCCAGCATTTT
CSASIEGAGNQPQHF
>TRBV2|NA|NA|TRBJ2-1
TGTGCCAGCAGGGTAGGGTTAGGGAGCCCCTACAATGAGCAGTTCTTC
CASRVGLGSPYNEQFF
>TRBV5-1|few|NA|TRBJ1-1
TGCGCCAGCAGCTTGGGACAGTCTACGAACACTGAAGCTTTCTTT
CASSLGQSTNTEAFF
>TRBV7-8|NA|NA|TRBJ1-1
TGTGCCAGCAGCTTAGCGGACGGCGTCCCGAGGGCTGAAGCTTTCTTT
CASSLADGVPRAEAFF
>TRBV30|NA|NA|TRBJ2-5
TGTGCCTGGAGTGTACCAGGGCGGGAGACCCAGTACTTC
CAWSVPGRETQYF
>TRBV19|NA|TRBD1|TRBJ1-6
TGTGCCAGTAGTACGACAGGGGATAATTCACCCCTCCACTTT
CASSTTGDNSPLHF